One sample yielded the 4 T cell receptor beta chains listed below, sequenced in a study of T-cell reconstitution after alpha-beta-depleted transplantation in children. For TCRbeta, the library was prepared with unique molecular identifiers. In TCRdb, the PCR reads were re-called with MiXCR into one record per CDR3 protein. The sample shows fewer than 130,000 distinct CDR3 sequences, approximately 10% of them seen only once. The sample in question was PBMCs from the stem cell graft donor, obtained from the stem cell graft. The receptor source for this set is a human donor who donated a stem cell graft to a child with acute lymphoblastic leukemia.

This clonotype was counted a few times. Being one base from a much bigger clone, this may be a read error. The genes are TRBV6-1 and TRBJ2-4; TRBD2 matches 13 bases. Germline CDR1 is MNHNS and CDR2 is SASEGT. This CDR3 is 16 amino acids long. CDR3 sequence (DNA): TGTGCCAGCAGTACCACTAGCGGGGGGGCCAAAAACAGTCAGTACTTC. Amino acids: CASSTTSGGAKNSQYF.

This clonotype was recorded many times. This chain uses TRBV7-9 with TRBJ1-5; D possibly corresponds to TRBD1 (6 bases). From germline, CDR1 is SEHNR and CDR2 FQNEAQ (reference sequence). The CDR3 covers 16 residues. Trimming removed 2 bases from V and 1 base from J, with 12 bases in between. The CDR3 DNA follows: TGTGCCAGCAGCTTAAGTTGGGACACGAGCAATCAGCCCCAGCATTTT. It specifies CASSLSWDTSNQPQHF.

This clonotype was counted ten times or more. This chain uses TRBV7-2 with TRBJ2-5; D gene unclear. Between the trimmed V and J ends, which lost 3 bases and 5 bases, there was a span of 7 bases. This CDR3 contains 12 residues. Germline CDR1 SGHTA, CDR2 FQGNSA. In DNA, the CDR3 is TGTGCCAGCAGCTTCCGAGCGGAGACCCAGTACTTC. Protein: CASSFRAETQYF. Together with reference TRBV7-2 and TRBJ2-5, the CDR3 gives the full variable domain: GAGVSQSPSNKVTEKGKDVELRCDPISGHTALYWYRQSLGQGLEFLIYFQGNSAPDKSGLPSDRFSAERTGGSVSTLTIQRTQQEDSAVYLCASSFRAETQYFGPGTRLLVL.

In this sample, this clonotype turned up many times. This sequence joins TRBV12-3 or TRBV12-4 and TRBJ1-6; 7 bases align to TRBD1. The V segment lost 5 bases and the J segment 0 bases; nucleotides outside the gene matches: 4. CDR3 length: 16 amino acids. CDR3 DNA sequence: TGTGCCAGCAGTCTCGCAGGGGGCTCCTATAATTCACCCCTCCACTTT. As protein: CASSLAGGSYNSPLHF.